Here is one T cell receptor (beta chain) with its context. Healthy individuals who donated bone marrow served as the donors. Vbeta (60) and Jbeta (13) primers were used in the PCR. Sequenced by immunoSEQ multiplex PCR; TCRdb stores in-frame clones only, minus some. The data hold 150,000 to 200,000 clones, with about 85% observed a single time. The sample originates from a study of cytomegalovirus exposure and HLA in healthy donors. The CDR3 consists of 16 residues. The trim removed 5 bases at V and 7 bases at J, leaving 15 bases unmatched. Looked up from germline, CDR1 is MNHNY and CDR2 is SVGAGI (reference sequence).

This chain joins TRBV6-6 and TRBJ2-7, with 9 bases lining up with TRBD1. Sequenced material: PBMCs. The sequence derives from a male donor in good health and CMV-seropositive. The CDR3 nucleotides read TGTGCCAGCAGTCCCCCCGTCGGGACAGGGACAGGGGAGCAGTACTTC. Its translation: CASSPPVGTGTGEQYF.